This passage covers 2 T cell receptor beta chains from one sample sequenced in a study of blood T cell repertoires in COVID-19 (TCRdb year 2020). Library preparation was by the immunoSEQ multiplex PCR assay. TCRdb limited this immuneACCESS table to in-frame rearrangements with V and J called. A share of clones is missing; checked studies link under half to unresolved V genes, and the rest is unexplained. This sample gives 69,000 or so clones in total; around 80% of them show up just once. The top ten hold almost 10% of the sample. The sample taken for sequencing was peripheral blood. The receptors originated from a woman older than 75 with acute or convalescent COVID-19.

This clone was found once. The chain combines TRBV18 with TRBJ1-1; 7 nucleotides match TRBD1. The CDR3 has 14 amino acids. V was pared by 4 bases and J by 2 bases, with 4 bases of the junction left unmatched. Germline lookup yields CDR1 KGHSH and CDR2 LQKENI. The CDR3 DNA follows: TGTGCCAGCTCACAGGGGGCCCTAAACACTGAAGCTTTCTTT. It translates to CASSQGALNTEAFF.

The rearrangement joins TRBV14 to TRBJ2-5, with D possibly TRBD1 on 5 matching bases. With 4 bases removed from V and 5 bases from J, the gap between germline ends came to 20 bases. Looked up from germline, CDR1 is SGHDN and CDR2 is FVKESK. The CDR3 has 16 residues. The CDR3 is CASSLFGQGQRETQYF. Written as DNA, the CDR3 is TGTGCCAGCAGCCTCTTCGGGCAGGGCCAAAGGGAGACCCAGTACTTC.